The 21 T cell receptor beta chains below all came from one sample that was sequenced in a study of beta chain features in type 1 diabetes (dated by TCRdb to about 2018). Library method: the immunoSEQ multiplex PCR assay. All of the isolated RNA was reverse transcribed with the High Capacity cDNA Reverse Transcription Kit, so expressed TCRB transcripts were sequenced. The clones in this table, taken by TCRdb from immuneACCESS, are in-frame only. Not every clone is retained; where verified, under half of the shortfall comes from an unresolved V gene, and the cause of the rest is unknown. This sample lists fewer than 550,000 clones; over 9.5% were detected once. The top ten clonotypes cover 0.045% to 0.05% of the sample. Sequenced input: naive CD4+ T cells from blood. The cell subset or site label, as the study defines it: true naive CD4+ T cells. Source of these receptors: a woman aged 18 to 35 in good health.

This clone came up a few times. The chain couples TRBV7-2 to TRBJ2-1, with no clear D. The CDR3 loop spans 15 amino acids. V gave up 1 base and J gave up 1 base, with 8 bases separating them. CDR1 is SGHTA and CDR2 is FQGNSA in the germline V gene. The CDR3 spells CASSLDQLSYNEQFF. The DNA of the CDR3 is TGTGCCAGCAGCTTAGATCAGCTTTCCTACAATGAGCAGTTCTTC.

Comment on this clone: A read error may produce the germline difference seen at one junction end. The chain links TRBV2 to TRBJ1-1; D unclear. Looked up from germline, CDR1 is SNHLY and CDR2 is FYNNEI. CDR3 length: 10 amino acids. The DNA of the CDR3 is TGTGCCAGCAGCCCAAACGACCGGGTCTTT. The encoded protein is CASSPNDRVF.

This clone occurred a few times. The CDR3 DNA sequence: TGTGCCAGCAGACCGGGACTGGCTAATTCACCCCTCCACTTT. It codes for CASRPGLANSPLHF. The chain is built from TRBV28 and TRBJ1-6, with D perhaps TRBD1 (5 bases). The CDR3 length is 14 residues. Trimming pared 6 bases from V and 6 bases from J, leaving 12 bases between. Germline lookup yields CDR1 MDHEN and CDR2 SYDVKM.

The chain uses TRBV9 and TRBJ2-5; a weak D match, TRBD2 (5 bases). Trimming removed 0 bases at V and 5 bases at J, with 8 bases between. The CDR3 covers 13 residues. Germline CDR1 is SGDLS and CDR2 is YYNGEE. CDR3 in amino acids: CASSVEGGETQYF. The CDR3 DNA reads TGTGCCAGCAGCGTAGAAGGCGGGGAGACCCAGTACTTC.

The V and J genes are TRBV9 and TRBJ1-2, with 8 bases fitting TRBD1. After removal of 0 bases from V and 5 bases from J, the junction contained 6 bases not matched to a gene. The CDR3 is 15 residues long. In germline, CDR1 is SGDLS, CDR2 YYNGEE. The CDR3 coding sequence is TGTGCCAGCAGCGTAGGAACAGGGGGAGTTTATGGCTACACCTTC. This gives the protein CASSVGTGGVYGYTF.

The genes are TRBV7-9 and TRBJ1-1; D not resolved. The CDR3 totals 12 residues. V lost 2 bases to trimming and J lost 7 bases, with 8 bases between them. Germline V lookup: CDR1 SEHNR, CDR2 FQNEAQ (reference sequence). CDR3 nucleotides: TGTGCCAGCAGCTTAAGGGCAGGTGAAGCTTTCTTT. It specifies CASSLRAGEAFF.

This clone was observed a handful of times. The rearrangement joins TRBV4-2 to TRBJ2-3; 14 bases fit TRBD2. Trimming took 3 bases from V and 2 from J; bases not matched to a gene: 4. Germline-derived CDR1 and CDR2 are LGHNA and YNFKEQ. The CDR3 length is 17 residues. CDR3 amino acids: CASSHVGLAGDTDTQYF. The CDR3 DNA sequence: TGTGCCAGCAGCCACGTGGGACTAGCGGGAGACACAGATACGCAGTATTTT.

This clone was seen a handful of times. Other DNA sequences within the sample encode an identical CDR3. V is TRBV30 and J is TRBJ2-5, with 7 bases lining up with TRBD2. The CDR3 runs to 12 residues. Looked up from germline, CDR1 is GTSNPN and CDR2 is SVGIG (reference sequence). V lost 1 base to trimming and J lost 5 bases; unmatched junction nucleotides: 1. The CDR3 region is CAWSGGGETQYF. As DNA, the CDR3 is TGTGCCTGGAGTGGCGGGGGTGAGACCCAGTACTTC.

This clone has only a few counts. This rearrangement joins TRBV5-1 to TRBJ1-4; D is undetermined. Per the germline V gene, CDR1 is SGHRS and CDR2 is YFSETQ. V was trimmed by 1 base and J by 0 bases, leaving 10 bases between them. The CDR3 runs to 16 residues. The CDR3 protein is CASSLLAASTNEKLFF. For the CDR3, the DNA is TGCGCCAGCAGCTTGCTTGCAGCTTCAACTAATGAAAAACTGTTTTTT.

The CDR3 sequence is CASSRQGGNEQFF. The CDR3 DNA is TGTGCCAGCAGCCGACAGGGCGGTAATGAGCAGTTCTTC. V is TRBV7-2 and J is TRBJ2-1, with 7 bases lining up with TRBD1. The germline CDR1 and CDR2 sequences are SGHTA and FQGNSA. The CDR3 is 13 amino acids. Trimming cost V 5 bases and J 7 bases; bases outside gene matches: 5. The variable domain in full, completed from reference TRBV7-2 and TRBJ2-1, reads GAGVSQSPSNKVTEKGKDVELRCDPISGHTALYWYRQSLGQGLEFLIYFQGNSAPDKSGLPSDRFSAERTGGSVSTLTIQRTQQEDSAVYLCASSRQGGNEQFFGPGTRLTVL.

In this sample, this clone turned up a few times. The chain couples TRBV29-1 to TRBJ1-1; TRBD1 aligns across 7 bases. The CDR3 totals 15 residues. Germline V gene lookup returns CDR1 SQVTM and CDR2 ANQGSEA. Germline trimming cut 3 bases from V and 0 bases from J; bases unmatched to any gene: 7. The CDR3: CSVDQGGHMNTEAFF. The CDR3, as DNA: TGCAGCGTTGATCAGGGGGGCCACATGAACACTGAAGCTTTCTTT.

The chain joins TRBV18 to TRBJ1-2, with TRBD1 as a possible D gene (5 bases). The CDR3 runs to 14 residues. Germline V lookup: CDR1 KGHSH, CDR2 LQKENI. Trimming shortened V by 0 bases and J by 5 bases, and 10 bases separated the two germline ends. The CDR3 here is CASSPPGVWYGYTF. CDR3 sequence (DNA): TGTGCCAGCTCACCACCGGGGGTTTGGTATGGCTACACCTTC.

This clone was seen only a few times. The J gene is TRBJ1-2, the V gene TRBV30, with D possibly matching TRBD1 (5 bases). The germline gives CDR1 GTSNPN, CDR2 SVGIG (reference sequence). This CDR3 has 11 amino acids. Trimming took off 5 bases at V and 7 bases at J, with 11 bases between the two ends. The CDR3 loop is CAWSRGGGYTF. As DNA, the CDR3 is TGTGCCTGGTCGAGGGGAGGTGGCTACACCTTC.

The chain joins TRBV27 to TRBJ2-5, with a possible D match to TRBD2 (5 bases). V was trimmed by 2 bases and J by 4 bases, leaving 14 bases between them. CDR3 length: 15 amino acids. CDR1 is MNHEY, CDR2 SMNVEV, per germline (reference sequence). The CDR3, as DNA: TGTGCCAGCAGTTTAATGGGAGCTGGGAGAGAGACCCAGTACTTC. Amino acids: CASSLMGAGRETQYF.

J is TRBJ2-1 and V is TRBV4-2; 10 bases map to TRBD1. Germline loops: CDR1 LGHNA, CDR2 YNFKEQ. The V gene end was trimmed by 2 bases and the J gene end by 8 bases; junction bases not matched to a gene: 6. The CDR3 consists of 15 residues. DNA for the CDR3: TGTGCCAGCAGCCAACCGGGACAGGGGACGGATGAGCAGTTCTTC. The encoded protein is CASSQPGQGTDEQFF.

The chain joins TRBV29-1 to TRBJ1-5; 8 positions agree with TRBD1. V dropped 6 bases and J dropped 5; count of bases not matched to a gene: 6. The length of the CDR3 is 13 residues. The germline CDR1 and CDR2 sequences are SQVTM and ANQGSEA. As DNA, the CDR3 is TGCAGCGTCGGGACAGGCCTAGATCAGCCCCAGCATTTT. Its protein is CSVGTGLDQPQHF.

The V gene is TRBV6-5, the J gene TRBJ2-7, with D perhaps matching TRBD1 (5 bases). V shed 5 bases and J shed 6 bases, with 11 bases lying between them. Germline V CDR1 and CDR2: MNHEY, SVGAGI. The CDR3 is 12 amino acids. As DNA, the CDR3 is TGTGCCAGCAGTACCCATGGGGCCGAGCAGTACTTC. Protein product: CASSTHGAEQYF.

V is TRBV6-1 and J is TRBJ1-2; possibly TRBD1 for D (5 bases). Trimming removed 6 bases from V and 3 bases from J, with 8 bases in between. Germline CDR1 MNHNS, CDR2 SASEGT. This CDR3 contains 12 residues. CDR3 sequence: CASSPGHYGYTF. The CDR3 region has the DNA TGTGCCAGCAGCCCAGGGCACTATGGCTACACCTTC.

This clone was seen just once. The chain couples TRBV2 to TRBJ1-5; D may be TRBD1 (5 bases). From germline, CDR1 is SNHLY and CDR2 FYNNEI. Trimming pared 8 bases from V and 1 base from J, leaving 18 bases between. This CDR3 region has 16 residues. For the CDR3, the DNA is TGTGCCAGCCGGGACTTCCCCGGAGGGAGCAATCAGCCCCAGCATTTT. The encoded protein is CASRDFPGGSNQPQHF.

The rearrangement joins TRBV23-1 to TRBJ2-7; TRBD1 agrees at 9 bases. TRBV23-1 is filed as an ORF, its function uncertain. V lost 5 bases, J lost 0 bases, and 5 bases stayed unmatched. The CDR3 totals 15 residues. The CDR3 region is CASSTGTGFSYEQYV. The DNA of the CDR3 is TGCGCCAGCAGTACTGGGACAGGGTTCTCCTACGAGCAGTACGTC.

This clone was detected a few times. This chain joins TRBV2 and TRBJ2-3; no reliable D call. This CDR3 contains 13 residues. Trimming cost V 6 bases and J 1 base, with 8 bases left between them. Germline V lookup: CDR1 SNHLY, CDR2 FYNNEI. The CDR3 bases are TGTGCCAGCAGGGACCGGGGCACAGATACGCAGTATTTT. This gives the protein CASRDRGTDTQYF.